The 27 T cell receptor beta chains below were found in one sample sequenced in a study of a mutant IDH1 vaccine in newly diagnosed glioma. Their antigens remain unidentified. Libraries were prepared by immunoSEQ multiplex PCR; TCRdb keeps only in-frame clonotypes and omits some of them. The sample lists about 53,000 clones; around 82% were seen once. Time point defined: week 5, during vaccination. A single vaccine dose contained 300 ug of mutant IDH1 20-mer peptide, and topical imiquimod was used with it. The sequences come from PBMCs, collected from a glioma patient whose treatment included an IDH1 peptide vaccine. These receptors were obtained from a woman in her late teens or twenties with glioma. Some clones in this sample may be carry-over from other donors' samples.

This clone was seen a few times. The chain recombines TRBV2 with TRBJ2-7; D may correspond to TRBD1 or TRBD2 (5 bases each). This CDR3 contains 11 residues. Germline values: CDR1 SNHLY, CDR2 FYNNEI. V gave up 6 bases and J gave up 5 bases, with 8 bases separating them. The CDR3 protein is CASRGRDEQYF. The DNA for the CDR3 is TGTGCCAGCAGGGGGCGGGACGAGCAGTACTTC.

The V gene is TRBV9, the J gene TRBJ2-7; D possibly corresponds to TRBD2 (7 bases). The ends were cut back, 3 bases at V and 1 base at J, with 11 bases in the middle. This CDR3 has 14 amino acids. CDR1 SGDLS and CDR2 YYNGEE come from the germline V gene. This chain's CDR3 is CASSAQGGSYEQYF. The CDR3 nucleotides read TGTGCCAGCAGCGCACAGGGAGGGTCCTACGAGCAGTACTTC.

The CDR3 is CASSSYRGNQPQHF. The CDR3 DNA reads TGTGCCAGCAGCTCATACAGGGGCAATCAGCCCCAGCATTTT. The J gene is TRBJ1-5, the V gene TRBV7-2; maybe TRBD1 (6 bases). Germline V gives CDR1 SGHTA, CDR2 FQGNSA. Trimming pared 4 bases from V and 2 bases from J, leaving 9 bases between. The CDR3 runs 14 residues.

The chain employs TRBV6-1 and TRBJ2-7; 7 bases align to TRBD1. V shed 4 bases and J 5 bases; nucleotides not matched to a gene: 11. Germline V gene lookup returns CDR1 MNHNS and CDR2 SASEGT. This CDR3 has 15 amino acids. CDR3 coding DNA: TGTGCCAGCAGTGTGCGACAGGGCTCCCCTCACGAGCAGTACTTC. Translating it yields CASSVRQGSPHEQYF.

This clone has just one count. The chain carries TRBV5-1 and TRBJ2-6; the D gene is possibly TRBD1 (6 bases). Deletions cut 7 bases from V and 0 bases from J, with 20 bases between. The CDR3 extends over 18 amino acids. The germline V gene has CDR1 SGHRS and CDR2 YFSETQ. This chain's CDR3 is CASAPVGTSLSGANVLTF. The CDR3 DNA sequence: TGCGCCAGCGCACCAGTAGGGACATCTCTCTCTGGGGCCAACGTCCTGACTTTC.

Notes on this clone: A read error may explain this, as a much larger clone is one base away. This same CDR3 is encoded by further DNA sequences in the sample. The chain joins TRBV5-8 to TRBJ2-1, with a tentative D call TRBD2 (6 bases). Germline loops: CDR1 SGHTS, CDR2 YDEGEE. This CDR3 spans 17 amino acids. The CDR3 DNA sequence: TGCGCCAGCAGCTTGGGAGGCACAGCCTTCACCTTCAATGAGCAGTTCTTC. It translates to CASSLGGTAFTFNEQFF.

The chain employs TRBV5-4 and TRBJ1-2; maybe TRBD1 (6 bases). The germline V gene encodes CDR1 SGHNT and CDR2 YYREEE (reference sequence). V lost 8 bases and J 4 bases, leaving 30 bases between the germline ends. This CDR3 region has 18 residues. The CDR3: CASSLPTPGHKSSYGYTF. The DNA of the CDR3 is TGTGCCAGTAGCCTCCCCACCCCGGGACACAAAAGCTCCTATGGCTACACCTTC.

The chain couples TRBV5-6 to TRBJ1-2, with D hard to call. The V and J ends lost 0 bases and 8 bases respectively, with 8 bases between them. Germline loops: CDR1 SGHDT, CDR2 YYEEEE. This CDR3 has 12 amino acids. In nucleotides, the CDR3 is TGTGCCAGCAGCTTGGGGGTGGAGGGCTACACCTTC. It is translated as CASSLGVEGYTF.

The rearrangement joins TRBV16 to TRBJ2-3; 14 bases line up with TRBD2. The V gene's germline CDR1 is KGHSY and CDR2 FQNENV. CDR3 length equals 16 residues. Germline trimming cut 0 bases from V and 4 bases from J; bases unmatched to any gene: 0. CDR3 region: CASSQSGLAGADTQYF. CDR3 sequence (DNA): TGTGCCAGCAGCCAATCGGGACTAGCGGGAGCAGATACGCAGTATTTT.

The sample holds a few counts of this clone. The V call is TRBV11-2, the J call TRBJ1-1, with D perhaps TRBD1 (6 bases). V lost 8 bases, J lost 10 bases, and 20 bases lay in between. CDR1 and CDR2 from the germline V gene are SGHAT and FQNNGV. CDR3 length: 13 residues. The CDR3 spells CASGRSRGAIAFF. The DNA for the CDR3 is TGTGCCAGCGGGAGGAGCAGGGGCGCTATAGCTTTCTTT.

The chain uses TRBV7-9 and TRBJ2-7; D is ambiguous. The CDR3 extends over 13 amino acids. Trimming shortened V by 1 base and J by 2 bases, and 6 bases separated the two germline ends. Germline V CDR1 and CDR2: SEHNR, FQNEAQ (reference sequence). CDR3 nucleotides: TGTGCCAGCAGCTTAGAAAACCCCTACGAGCAGTACTTC. Its protein product is CASSLENPYEQYF.

There are a few counts of this clone. This chain uses TRBV25-1 with TRBJ1-2; D not resolved. The CDR3 covers 13 residues. V lost 2 bases to trimming and J lost 8 bases, with 12 bases between them. Germline V gene data show CDR1 as MGHDK and CDR2 as SYGVNS. The CDR3 DNA is TGTGCCAGCAGTGAAGGGGTAGGAGGAGGCTACACCTTC. Amino acids: CASSEGVGGGYTF.

The chain employs TRBV9 and TRBJ1-4; D might be TRBD1 (6 bases). This CDR3 has 17 residues. Germline-derived CDR1 and CDR2 are SGDLS and YYNGEE. V gave up 0 bases and J gave up 7 bases, with 19 bases separating them. CDR3 sequence: CASSVGQAKRSGEKLFF. The CDR3 nucleotides are TGTGCCAGCAGCGTAGGACAGGCGAAGAGGTCGGGTGAAAAACTGTTTTTT. The whole variable domain, remainder taken from reference TRBV9 and TRBJ1-4, is DSGVTQTPKHLITATGQRVTLRCSPRSGDLSVYWYQQSLDQGLQFLIQYYNGEERAKGNILERFSAQQFPDLHSELNLSSLELGDSALYFCASSVGQAKRSGEKLFFGSGTQLSVL.

The rearrangement links TRBV18 to TRBJ2-7, with 8 bases that match TRBD1. From germline, CDR1 is KGHSH and CDR2 LQKENI. The V gene end was trimmed by 2 bases and the J gene end by 4 bases; junction bases not matched to a gene: 7. This CDR3 region has 15 residues. CDR3 sequence (DNA): TGTGCCAGCTCACCAACCCGGACAGGGAAATACGAGCAGTACTTC. It codes for CASSPTRTGKYEQYF.

This chain joins TRBV6-6 and TRBJ2-2; 8 positions agree with TRBD2. This CDR3 contains 16 residues. J was trimmed by 4 bases and V by 2 bases; bases with no gene match: 6. CDR1 MNHNY and CDR2 SVGAGI come from the germline V gene (reference sequence). The CDR3 DNA sequence: TGTGCCAGCAGTTACCGGGCGGGAGGATCCACCGGGGAGCTGTTTTTT. Translation: CASSYRAGGSTGELFF.

V is TRBV5-4 and J is TRBJ2-3; D may be TRBD1 or TRBD2 (5 bases each). Germline V gives CDR1 SGHNT, CDR2 YYREEE (reference sequence). The CDR3 consists of 14 residues. The V and J ends lost 3 bases and 0 bases respectively, with 8 bases between them. CDR3 in DNA: TGTGCCAGCAGCTGGGACCCCAGCACAGATACGCAGTATTTT. It is translated as CASSWDPSTDTQYF.

The V call is TRBV2, the J call TRBJ2-1, with 8 bases matching TRBD2. CDR3 size: 14 residues. Per germline, CDR1 SNHLY and CDR2 FYNNEI. Trimming cost V 6 bases and J 5 bases; bases outside gene matches: 6. CDR3 in DNA: TGTGCCAGCAGCCCCTCAGCGGGGGACAATGAGCAGTTCTTC. This encodes CASSPSAGDNEQFF.

This clone showed up just once. J is TRBJ1-4 and V is TRBV7-9; D remains unclear. This CDR3 comprises 18 residues. CDR1 and CDR2 (germline): SEHNR, FQNEAQ (reference sequence). Trimming took off 3 bases at V and 4 bases at J, with 21 bases between the two ends. In DNA, the CDR3 is TGTGCCAGCAGCTTTACGGAATCACTTTTCGACAATAATGAAAAACTGTTTTTT. Its translation is CASSFTESLFDNNEKLFF.

J is TRBJ1-1 and V is TRBV5-4; D not certain. This CDR3 has 12 amino acids. Germline lookup yields CDR1 SGHNT and CDR2 YYREEE (reference sequence). Trimming shortened V by 7 bases and J by 7 bases, and 14 bases separated the two germline ends. CDR3 sequence reads: CASRAYGFEAFF. The CDR3 DNA reads TGTGCCAGCCGAGCTTACGGGTTTGAAGCTTTCTTT.

This clone has more than one count but fewer than ten. The CDR3: CASTPTKSRTPYGYTF. The CDR3, as DNA: TGTGCCAGCACCCCCACCAAGAGCAGGACCCCCTATGGCTACACCTTC. V and J are TRBV27 and TRBJ1-2; D gene unclear. The CDR3 covers 16 residues. Looked up from germline, CDR1 is MNHEY and CDR2 is SMNVEV (reference sequence). Trimming pared 7 bases from V and 4 bases from J, leaving 22 bases between.

DNA of the CDR3: TGTGCCAGCAGTCTCAACAGGGTTGGCTACACCTTC. It yields the protein CASSLNRVGYTF. This sequence joins TRBV6-5 and TRBJ1-2; TRBD1 might be the D (6 bases). CDR1 and CDR2 (germline): MNHEY, SVGAGI. This CDR3 has 12 residues. V was pared by 5 bases and J by 7 bases, with 11 bases between.

The chain carries TRBV6-6 and TRBJ1-2; D gene unclear. This CDR3 contains 15 residues. CDR1 MNHNY and CDR2 SVGAGI come from the germline V gene (reference sequence). V dropped 5 bases and J dropped 4 bases, with 17 bases sitting between them. The DNA of the CDR3 is TGTGCCAGCAGTGCGGAGATAGGATCATTCTATGGCTACACCTTC. Protein: CASSAEIGSFYGYTF.

The V and J genes are TRBV29-1 and TRBJ2-4; no clear D. This CDR3 region has 16 residues. V was trimmed by 0 bases and J by 0 bases, leaving 12 bases between them. In germline, CDR1 is SQVTM, CDR2 ANQGSEA. CDR3 residues: CSVEEFEQVAKNIQYF. The CDR3, as DNA: TGCAGCGTTGAAGAATTCGAGCAGGTAGCCAAAAACATTCAGTACTTC.

The rearrangement uses TRBV7-2 and TRBJ2-7, with TRBD2 as a possible D gene (5 bases). V lost 9 bases, J lost 5 bases, and 17 bases lay in between. Germline V gene lookup returns CDR1 SGHTA and CDR2 FQGNSA. There are 13 residues in the CDR3. The CDR3 sequence: CARPRAVPHEQYF. The CDR3 bases are TGTGCCAGGCCCAGAGCGGTGCCCCACGAGCAGTACTTC. The variable domain in full, with the rest retrieved from reference TRBV7-2 and TRBJ2-7, is GAGVSQSPSNKVTEKGKDVELRCDPISGHTALYWYRQSLGQGLEFLIYFQGNSAPDKSGLPSDRFSAERTGGSVSTLTIQRTQQEDSAVYLCARPRAVPHEQYFGPGTRLTVT.

The CDR3 is CSVEGQGDEEQYF. The CDR3 bases are TGCAGCGTTGAAGGACAGGGGGACGAGGAGCAGTACTTC. The V call is TRBV29-1, the J call TRBJ2-7; 9 bases line up with TRBD1. CDR3 length equals 13 residues. After removal of 1 base from V and 7 bases from J, the junction contained 5 bases not matched to a gene. Per germline, CDR1 SQVTM and CDR2 ANQGSEA.

The chain couples TRBV10-3 to TRBJ2-7; 14 nucleotides match TRBD2. The germline V gene has CDR1 ENHRY and CDR2 SYGVKD. J gave up 5 bases and V 6 bases, and 9 bases lay outside the gene matches. This CDR3 has 16 residues. The DNA of the CDR3 is TGTGCCATCAGGCCGGGACTAGCGGGGGCCCTCGACGAGCAGTACTTC. Its translation: CAIRPGLAGALDEQYF.

This clone came up once. The chain couples TRBV2 to TRBJ1-5; TRBD1 is a possible D gene (5 bases). From germline, CDR1 is SNHLY and CDR2 FYNNEI. V was pared by 2 bases and J by 3 bases, with 8 bases between. This CDR3 is 14 amino acids long. The CDR3: CASSEPGPNQPQHF. The CDR3 region has the DNA TGTGCCAGCAGTGAACCGGGGCCCAATCAGCCCCAGCATTTT.